The 4 T cell receptor beta chains below come from one sample, sequenced in a study of siplizumab effects on memory and regulatory T cells. Sequencing was performed with immunoSEQ multiplex PCR; in TCRdb, only in-frame clones are kept and a portion is missing. The sample shows about 97,000 clones, 85% to 95% of them seen only once. Sequencing input: non-Treg CD4+ T cells sorted from blood. The receptors stem from a human donor in good health.

J is TRBJ2-5 and V is TRBV5-5, with 11 bases aligning to TRBD2. There are 18 residues in the CDR3. The germline gives CDR1 SGHKS, CDR2 YYEKEE (reference sequence). The J segment lost 2 bases and the V segment lost 3 bases, leaving 12 bases of the junction unmatched. Here the CDR3 DNA reads TGTGCCAGCAGCTCACCCTTGAGACTAGCGGGGCGACAAGAGACCCAGTACTTC. It codes for CASSSPLRLAGRQETQYF. The complete variable domain, with remaining parts taken from reference TRBV5-5 and TRBJ2-5, reads DAGVTQSPTHLIKTRGQQVTLRCSPISGHKSVSWYQQVLGQGPQFIFQYYEKEERGRGNFPDRFSARQFPNYSSELNVNALLLGDSALYLCASSSPLRLAGRQETQYFGPGTRLLVL.

This sequence joins TRBV11-2 and TRBJ1-4; 8 positions match TRBD1. Trimming took 6 bases from V and 1 from J; bases not matched to a gene: 4. The CDR3 spans 15 residues. Germline CDR1 reads SGHAT; CDR2 reads FQNNGV. DNA for the CDR3: TGTGCCAGCAGAACGGACAGGGTAACTAATGAAAAACTGTTTTTT. Its translation: CASRTDRVTNEKLFF. The whole variable domain, remainder taken from reference TRBV11-2 and TRBJ1-4, is EAGVAQSPRYKIIEKRQSVAFWCNPISGHATLYWYQQILGQGPKLLIQFQNNGVVDDSQLPKDRFSAERLKGVDSTLKIQPAKLEDSAVYLCASRTDRVTNEKLFFGSGTQLSVL.

There are a few counts of this clone. The chain is built from TRBV25-1 and TRBJ2-3, with a weak D call TRBD2 (6 bases). The length of the CDR3 is 14 residues. V was cut by 5 bases and J by 0 bases, with 9 bases left in between. Per germline, CDR1 MGHDK and CDR2 SYGVNS. The CDR3 spells CASSLSGSTDTQYF. DNA of the CDR3: TGTGCCAGCAGTCTTAGCGGTAGCACAGATACGCAGTATTTT.

This clone came up a few times. The junction departs from the called germline gene at one end, perhaps through a read error. CDR3 sequence (DNA): TGTGCTAGCAGCTTAGCGGAGAACACTGAAGCTTTCTTT. Translation gives CASSLAENTEAFF. The chain carries TRBV7-7 and TRBJ1-1; D ambiguous. CDR1 and CDR2 (germline): SSHAT, FNYEAQ (reference sequence). This CDR3 region has 13 residues.